This paragraph reports one T cell receptor beta chain. The CDR3 sequence is 14 residues long. Germline V gene data show CDR1 as SGHRS and CDR2 as YFSETQ. Between the trimmed V and J ends, which lost 4 bases and 7 bases, there was a span of 15 bases. This specimen belongs to a study of PD-1 blockade in mismatch repair-deficient tumors. Repertoires were generated with immunoSEQ multiplex PCR, while TCRdb's copy carries only in-frame clones and drops some. The sample has roughly 34,000 clones; around 80% are singletons. The V and J genes are TRBV5-1 and TRBJ2-1; D might be TRBD2 (5 bases). Here the sequenced sample was PBMCs, taken approximately 6 weeks after starting pembrolizumab. The receptor's source is an adult with mismatch repair-deficient cancer. The CDR3 DNA sequence: TGCGCCAGCAGCCTCGATGGAGGATGGAATGAGCAGTTCTTC. Its translation: CASSLDGGWNEQFF.